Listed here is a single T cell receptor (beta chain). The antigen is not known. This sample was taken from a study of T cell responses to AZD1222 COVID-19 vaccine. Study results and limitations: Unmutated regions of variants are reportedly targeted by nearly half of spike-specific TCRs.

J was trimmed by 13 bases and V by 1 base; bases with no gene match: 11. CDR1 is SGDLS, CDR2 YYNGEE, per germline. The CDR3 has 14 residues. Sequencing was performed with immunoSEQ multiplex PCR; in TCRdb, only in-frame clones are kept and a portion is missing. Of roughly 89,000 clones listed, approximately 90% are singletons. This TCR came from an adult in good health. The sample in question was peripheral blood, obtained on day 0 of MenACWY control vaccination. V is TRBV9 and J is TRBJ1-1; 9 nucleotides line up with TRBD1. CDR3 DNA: TGTGCCAGCAGCGTATACGTGAGGGACAGGGAACTTTTCTTT. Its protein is CASSVYVRDRELFF. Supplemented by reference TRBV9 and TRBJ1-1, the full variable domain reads DSGVTQTPKHLITATGQRVTLRCSPRSGDLSVYWYQQSLDQGLQFLIQYYNGEERAKGNILERFSAQQFPDLHSELNLSSLELGDSALYFCASSVYVRDRELFFGQGTRLTVV.